The clone carrying this T cell receptor (beta chain) was seen only once. As yet, its antigen is unknown. The V end was cut by 0 bases, the J end by 4 bases, with 13 bases between. The CDR3 is 16 amino acids. Germline CDR1 is LGHNA and CDR2 is YSLEER. The data were taken from a study of cytotoxic CD8 clonotypes in ibrutinib-treated CLL. Across the study: The patients comprised about a dozen relapsed/refractory and about 15 treatment-naive cases, 17 to 18 IGHV unmutated. After a median roughly 12 months on treatment (6 to 36), response samples were drawn.

Whole-study results and caveats: Clonality grew at ibrutinib response; at progression, it decreased back toward baseline.

Sequencing used immunoSEQ multiplex PCR; TCRdb keeps in-frame clones, though not all of them. Of some 130,000 clones in the sample, less than 95% are singletons; the top ten hold 11%. The clonotype originates from a human donor with chronic lymphocytic leukemia. The sample in question was PBMCs, obtained after 12 months of ibrutinib treatment. J is TRBJ1-3 and V is TRBV4-3; the D is unclear. CDR3 amino acids: CASSQDWGTDGNTIYF. The CDR3, as DNA: TGCGCCAGCAGCCAAGACTGGGGTACTGACGGAAACACCATATATTTT.